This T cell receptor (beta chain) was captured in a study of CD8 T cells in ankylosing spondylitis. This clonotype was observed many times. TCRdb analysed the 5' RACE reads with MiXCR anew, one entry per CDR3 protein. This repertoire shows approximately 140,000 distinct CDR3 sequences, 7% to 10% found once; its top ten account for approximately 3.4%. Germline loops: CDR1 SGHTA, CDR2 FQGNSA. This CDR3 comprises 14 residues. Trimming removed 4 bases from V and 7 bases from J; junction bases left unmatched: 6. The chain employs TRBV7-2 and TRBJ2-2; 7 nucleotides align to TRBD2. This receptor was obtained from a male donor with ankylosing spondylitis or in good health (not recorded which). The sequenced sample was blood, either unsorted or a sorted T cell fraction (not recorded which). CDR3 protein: CASSSPGLLGELFF. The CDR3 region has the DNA TGTGCCAGCAGCTCCCCGGGACTACTCGGGGAGCTGTTTTTT.